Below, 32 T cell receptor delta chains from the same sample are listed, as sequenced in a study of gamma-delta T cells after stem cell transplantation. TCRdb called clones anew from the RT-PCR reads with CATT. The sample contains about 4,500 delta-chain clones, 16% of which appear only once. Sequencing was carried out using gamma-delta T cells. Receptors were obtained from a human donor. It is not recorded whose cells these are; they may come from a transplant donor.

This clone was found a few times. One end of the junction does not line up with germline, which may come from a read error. CDR3 sequence: CACDTATGGPSSCDTRQMFF. The CDR3 region has the DNA TGTGCCTGTGACACCGCTACTGGGGGGCCCAGCTCCTGTGACACCCGCCAGATGTTTTTC. The V call is TRDV2, the J call TRDJ3, with 8 bases aligning to TRDD3. The germline gives CDR1 GEAIGNYY, CDR2 EKD. The length of the CDR3 is 20 residues.

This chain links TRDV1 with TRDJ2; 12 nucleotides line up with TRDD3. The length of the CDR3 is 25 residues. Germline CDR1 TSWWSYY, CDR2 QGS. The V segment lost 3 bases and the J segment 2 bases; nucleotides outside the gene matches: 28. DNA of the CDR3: TGTGCTCTTGGGGATAACTTCTTCCCCCCCCGTACTGGGGGATACCCAGCAATCTTGACAGCACAACTCTTCTTT. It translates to CALGDNFFPPRTGGYPAILTAQLFF.

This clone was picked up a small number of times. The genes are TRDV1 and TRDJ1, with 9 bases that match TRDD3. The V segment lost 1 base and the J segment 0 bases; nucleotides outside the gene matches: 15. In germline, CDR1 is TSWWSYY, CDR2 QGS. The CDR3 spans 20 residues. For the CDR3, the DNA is TGTGCTCTTGGGGAACCGGGACTTCGTAACTGGGGGAGCTACACCGATAAACTCATCTTT. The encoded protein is CALGEPGLRNWGSYTDKLIF.

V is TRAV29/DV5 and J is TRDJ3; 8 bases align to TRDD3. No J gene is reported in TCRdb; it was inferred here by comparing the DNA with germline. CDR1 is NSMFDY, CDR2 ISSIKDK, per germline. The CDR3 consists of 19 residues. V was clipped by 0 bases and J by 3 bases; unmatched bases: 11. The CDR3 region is CAASATVGDGLWDTRQMFF. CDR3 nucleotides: TGTGCAGCAAGCGCGACGGTGGGGGATGGGCTCTGGGACACCCGACAGATGTTTTTC.

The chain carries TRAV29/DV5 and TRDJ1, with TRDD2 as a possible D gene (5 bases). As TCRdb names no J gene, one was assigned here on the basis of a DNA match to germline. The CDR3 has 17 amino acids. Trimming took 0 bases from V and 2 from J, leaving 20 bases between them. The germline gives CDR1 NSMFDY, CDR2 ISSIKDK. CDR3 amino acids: CAASALPLSPWTDKLIF. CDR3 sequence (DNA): TGTGCAGCAAGCGCGCTTCCCCTAAGCCCCTGGACCGATAAACTCATCTTT.

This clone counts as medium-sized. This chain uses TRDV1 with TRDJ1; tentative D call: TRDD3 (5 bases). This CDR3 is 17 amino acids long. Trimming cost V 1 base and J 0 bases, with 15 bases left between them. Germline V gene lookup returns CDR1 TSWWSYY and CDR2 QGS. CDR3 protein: CALGERIPGKHTDKLIF. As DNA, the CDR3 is TGTGCTCTTGGGGAACGAATACCGGGGAAGCACACCGATAAACTCATCTTT.

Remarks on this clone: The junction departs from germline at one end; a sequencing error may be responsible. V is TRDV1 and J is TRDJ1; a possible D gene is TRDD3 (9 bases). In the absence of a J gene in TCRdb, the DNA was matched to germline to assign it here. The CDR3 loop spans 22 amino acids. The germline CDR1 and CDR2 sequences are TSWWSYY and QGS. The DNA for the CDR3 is TGTGCTATTGGGGGAATACTTCCTACGGATTACTTGGGGATACGGGCCACCGATAAACTCATCTTT. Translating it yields CAIGGILPTDYLGIRATDKLIF.

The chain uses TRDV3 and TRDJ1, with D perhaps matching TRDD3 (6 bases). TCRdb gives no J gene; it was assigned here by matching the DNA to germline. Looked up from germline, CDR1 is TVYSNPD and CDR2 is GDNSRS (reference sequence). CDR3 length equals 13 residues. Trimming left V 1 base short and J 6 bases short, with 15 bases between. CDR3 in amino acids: CAFTRGTTNKLIF. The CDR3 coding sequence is TGTGCCTTTACCCGGGGGACCACTAATAAACTCATCTTT.

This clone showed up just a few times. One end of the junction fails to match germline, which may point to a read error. CDR3 sequence reads: CACDTALLGDVSCDTRQMFF. The CDR3 region has the DNA TGTGCCTGTGACACCGCACTACTGGGGGATGTCTCCTGTGACACCCGACAGATGTTTTTC. The chain uses TRDV2 and TRDJ3; 10 nucleotides match TRDD3. The germline V gene encodes CDR1 GEAIGNYY and CDR2 EKD. The CDR3 is made up of 20 amino acids.

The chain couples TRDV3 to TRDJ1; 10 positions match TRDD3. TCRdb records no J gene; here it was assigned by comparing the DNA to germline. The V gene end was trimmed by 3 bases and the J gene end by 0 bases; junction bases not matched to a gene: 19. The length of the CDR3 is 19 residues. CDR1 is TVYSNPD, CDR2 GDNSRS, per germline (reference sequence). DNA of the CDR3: TGTGCCTTGACGTGCACTACTGGGGGATCCCCCGAGTACACCGATAAACTCATCTTT. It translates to CALTCTTGGSPEYTDKLIF.

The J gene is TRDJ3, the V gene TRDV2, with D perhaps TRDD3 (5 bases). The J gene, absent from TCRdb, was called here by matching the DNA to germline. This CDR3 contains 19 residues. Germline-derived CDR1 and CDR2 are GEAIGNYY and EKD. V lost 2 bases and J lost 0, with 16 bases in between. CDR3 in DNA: TGTGCCTGTGACAAAGGAAGGGGGGTATACTCCTGGGACACCCGACAGATGTTTTTC. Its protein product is CACDKGRGVYSWDTRQMFF.

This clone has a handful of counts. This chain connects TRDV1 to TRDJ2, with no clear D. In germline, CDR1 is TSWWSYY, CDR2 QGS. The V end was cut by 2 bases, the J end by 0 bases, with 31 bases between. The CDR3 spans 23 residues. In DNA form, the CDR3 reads TGTGCTCTTGGGGAAGTCGACCTAGCGGAGTCGGCAGGTCCCCCAACTTTGACAGCACAACTCTTCTTT. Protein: CALGEVDLAESAGPPTLTAQLFF.

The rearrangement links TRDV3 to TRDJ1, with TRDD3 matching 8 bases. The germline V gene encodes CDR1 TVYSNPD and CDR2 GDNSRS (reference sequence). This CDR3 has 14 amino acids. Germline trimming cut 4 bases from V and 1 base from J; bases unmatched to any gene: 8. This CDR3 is CASGGYRSTDKLIF. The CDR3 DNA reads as TGTGCCTCCGGGGGATATAGGTCCACCGATAAACTCATCTTT.

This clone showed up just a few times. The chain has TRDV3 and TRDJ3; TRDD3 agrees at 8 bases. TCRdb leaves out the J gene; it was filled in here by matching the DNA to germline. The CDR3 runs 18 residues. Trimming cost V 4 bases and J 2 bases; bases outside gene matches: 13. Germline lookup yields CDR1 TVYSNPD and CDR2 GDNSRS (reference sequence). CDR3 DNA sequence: TGTGCCTCCATTTTGGCGGCGGGGATACCCTGGGACACCCGACAGATGTTTTTC. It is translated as CASILAAGIPWDTRQMFF. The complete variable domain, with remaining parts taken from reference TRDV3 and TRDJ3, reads CDKVTQSSPDQTVASGSEVVLLCTYDTVYSNPDLFWYRIRPDYSFQFVFYGDNSRSEGADFTQGRFSVKHILTQKAFHLVISPVRTEDSATYYCASILAAGIPWDTRQMFFGTGIKLFVEP.

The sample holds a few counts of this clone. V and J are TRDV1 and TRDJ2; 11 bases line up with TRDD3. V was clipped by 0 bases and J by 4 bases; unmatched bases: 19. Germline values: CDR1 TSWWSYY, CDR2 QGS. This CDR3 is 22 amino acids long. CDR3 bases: TGTGCTCTTGGGGAACTAGTTCCTACGCACTGGGGGATAAATGTCGCGACAGCACAACTCTTCTTT. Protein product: CALGELVPTHWGINVATAQLFF.

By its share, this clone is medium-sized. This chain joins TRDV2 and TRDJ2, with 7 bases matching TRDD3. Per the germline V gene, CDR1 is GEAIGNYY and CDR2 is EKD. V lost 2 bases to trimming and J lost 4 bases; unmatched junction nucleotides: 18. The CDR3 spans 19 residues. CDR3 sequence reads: CACDRRVTFGGMKTAQLFF. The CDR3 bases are TGTGCCTGTGACAGAAGGGTCACCTTTGGGGGGATGAAGACAGCACAACTCTTCTTT.

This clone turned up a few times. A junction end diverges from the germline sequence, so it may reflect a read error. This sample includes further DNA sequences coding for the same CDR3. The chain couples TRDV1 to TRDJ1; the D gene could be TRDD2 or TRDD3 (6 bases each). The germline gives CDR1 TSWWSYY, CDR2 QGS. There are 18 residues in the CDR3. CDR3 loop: CALVVRIPIRGYTDKLIF. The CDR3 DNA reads TGTGCCCTTGTGGTTCGAATTCCTATACGGGGATACACCGATAAACTCATCTTT.

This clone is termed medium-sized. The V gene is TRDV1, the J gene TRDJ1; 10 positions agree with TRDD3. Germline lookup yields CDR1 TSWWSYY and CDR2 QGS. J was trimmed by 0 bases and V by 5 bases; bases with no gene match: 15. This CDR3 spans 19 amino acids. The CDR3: CALGLVPGLGDSYTDKLIF. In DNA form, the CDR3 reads TGTGCTCTTGGGTTAGTCCCCGGACTGGGGGATTCATACACCGATAAACTCATCTTT.

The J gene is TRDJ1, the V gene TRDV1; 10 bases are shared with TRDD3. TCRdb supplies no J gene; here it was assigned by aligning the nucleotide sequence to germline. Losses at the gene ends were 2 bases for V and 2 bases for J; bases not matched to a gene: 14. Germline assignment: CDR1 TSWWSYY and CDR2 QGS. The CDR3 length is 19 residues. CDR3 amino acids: CALGEYGLPQLGDTDKLIF. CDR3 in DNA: TGTGCTCTTGGGGAATACGGCCTTCCTCAACTGGGGGATACCGATAAACTCATCTTT.

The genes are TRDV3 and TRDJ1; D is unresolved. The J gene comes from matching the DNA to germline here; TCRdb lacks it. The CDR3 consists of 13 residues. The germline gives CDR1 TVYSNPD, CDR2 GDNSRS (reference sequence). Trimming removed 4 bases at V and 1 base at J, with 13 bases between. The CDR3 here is CACRGATTDKLIF. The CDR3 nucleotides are TGTGCCTGTAGAGGAGCCACCACCGATAAACTCATCTTT.

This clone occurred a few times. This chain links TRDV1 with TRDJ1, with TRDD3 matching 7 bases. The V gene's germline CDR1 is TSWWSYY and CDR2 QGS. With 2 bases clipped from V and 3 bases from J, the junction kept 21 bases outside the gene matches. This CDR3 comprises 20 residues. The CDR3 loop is CALGEAPFPLTRGDSDKLIF. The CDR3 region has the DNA TGTGCTCTTGGGGAAGCCCCCTTTCCTCTCACTCGGGGGGATTCCGATAAACTCATCTTT.

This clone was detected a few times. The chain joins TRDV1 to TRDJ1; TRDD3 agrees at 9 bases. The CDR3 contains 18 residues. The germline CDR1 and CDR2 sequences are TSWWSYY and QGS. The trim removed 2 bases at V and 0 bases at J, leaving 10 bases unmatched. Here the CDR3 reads CALGETPSSGGYTDKLIF. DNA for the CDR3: TGTGCTCTTGGGGAAACTCCCTCGTCTGGGGGATACACCGATAAACTCATCTTT.

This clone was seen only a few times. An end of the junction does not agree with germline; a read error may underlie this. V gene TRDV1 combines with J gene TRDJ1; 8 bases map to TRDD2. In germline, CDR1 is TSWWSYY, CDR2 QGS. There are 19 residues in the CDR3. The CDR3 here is CARDGEVFLPGEYTDKPIF. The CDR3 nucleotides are TGTGCTCGGGACGGGGAGGTCTTCCTACCCGGGGAGTACACCGATAAACCCATCTTT.

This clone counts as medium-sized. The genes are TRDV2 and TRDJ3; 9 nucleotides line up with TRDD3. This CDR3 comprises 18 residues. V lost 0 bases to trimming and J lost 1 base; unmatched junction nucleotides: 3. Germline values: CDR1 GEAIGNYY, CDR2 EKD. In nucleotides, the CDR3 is TGTGCCTGTGACACCCGTACTGGGGGATCCTGGGACACCCGACAGATGTTTTTC. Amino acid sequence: CACDTRTGGSWDTRQMFF.

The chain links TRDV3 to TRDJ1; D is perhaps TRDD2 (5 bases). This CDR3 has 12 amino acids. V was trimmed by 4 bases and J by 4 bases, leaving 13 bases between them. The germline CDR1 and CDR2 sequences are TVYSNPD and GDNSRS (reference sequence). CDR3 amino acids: CASLFPDDKLIF. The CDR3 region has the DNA TGTGCCTCGCTCTTCCCGGACGATAAACTCATCTTT.

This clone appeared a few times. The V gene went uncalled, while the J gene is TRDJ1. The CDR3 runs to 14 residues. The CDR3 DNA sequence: TGTGCCTTTTGGCCCGGGGTTCCCGCCGATAAACTCATCTTT. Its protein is CAFWPGVPADKLIF.

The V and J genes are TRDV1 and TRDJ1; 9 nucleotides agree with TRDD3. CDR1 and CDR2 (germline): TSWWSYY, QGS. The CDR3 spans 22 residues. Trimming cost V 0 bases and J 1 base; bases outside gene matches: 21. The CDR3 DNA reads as TGTGCTCTTGGGGAACTAGGGGAAACCTTCCCCTGGGGGATTGAAGGCACCGATAAACTCATCTTT. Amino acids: CALGELGETFPWGIEGTDKLIF.

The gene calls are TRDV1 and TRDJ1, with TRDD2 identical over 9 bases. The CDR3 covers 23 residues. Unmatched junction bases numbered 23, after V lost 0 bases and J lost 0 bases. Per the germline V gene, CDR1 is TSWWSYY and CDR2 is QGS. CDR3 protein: CALGELSPDLPTDNGVNTDKLIF. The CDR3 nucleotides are TGTGCTCTTGGGGAACTTTCCCCAGACCTTCCTACGGACAATGGTGTAAACACCGATAAACTCATCTTT.

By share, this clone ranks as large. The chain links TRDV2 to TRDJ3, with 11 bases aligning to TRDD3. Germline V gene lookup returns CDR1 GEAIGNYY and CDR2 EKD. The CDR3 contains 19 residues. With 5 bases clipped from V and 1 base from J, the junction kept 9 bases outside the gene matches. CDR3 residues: CACASVLGDSSWDTRQMFF. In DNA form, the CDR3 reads TGTGCCTGTGCCTCTGTACTGGGGGATAGTTCCTGGGACACCCGACAGATGTTTTTC.

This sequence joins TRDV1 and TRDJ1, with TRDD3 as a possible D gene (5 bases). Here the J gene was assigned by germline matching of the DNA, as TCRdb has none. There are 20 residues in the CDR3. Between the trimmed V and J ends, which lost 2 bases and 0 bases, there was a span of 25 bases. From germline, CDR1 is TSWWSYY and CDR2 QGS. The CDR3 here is CALGERGSFSGGDYTDKLIF. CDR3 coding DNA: TGTGCTCTTGGGGAAAGAGGGTCGTTTTCAGGGGGCGATTACACCGATAAACTCATCTTT.

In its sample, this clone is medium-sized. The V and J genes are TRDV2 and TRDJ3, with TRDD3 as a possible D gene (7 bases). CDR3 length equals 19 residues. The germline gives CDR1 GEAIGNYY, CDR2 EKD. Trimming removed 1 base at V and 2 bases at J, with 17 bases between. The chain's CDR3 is CACDTSRGILPWDTRQMFF. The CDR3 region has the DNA TGTGCCTGTGACACTTCCCGGGGGATCCTACCCTGGGACACCCGACAGATGTTTTTC.

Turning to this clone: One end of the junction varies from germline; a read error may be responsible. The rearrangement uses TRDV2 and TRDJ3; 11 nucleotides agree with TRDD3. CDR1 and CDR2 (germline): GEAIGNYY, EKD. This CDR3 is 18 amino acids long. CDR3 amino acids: CACDTVLGDTLDTLQMFF. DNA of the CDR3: TGTGCCTGTGACACCGTCCTGGGGGATACCTTGGACACCCTACAGATGTTTTTC.